The text below deals with one T cell receptor beta chain. Its antigen is unknown. Sequencing used immunoSEQ multiplex PCR; TCRdb keeps in-frame clones, though not all of them. This sample has 21,000 or so clones, with 73% found just once. With 3 bases clipped from V and 2 bases from J, the junction kept 4 bases outside the gene matches. Looked up from germline, CDR1 is SGHKS and CDR2 is YYEKEE (reference sequence). This CDR3 is 14 amino acids long. The sample comes from a study of tumor-infiltrating lymphocytes in localized non-small cell lung cancer. Study-level points and caveats: Technical variation could not be separated from intratumor heterogeneity here. No link was found between tumor T-cell fraction and recurrence-free survival. TCRbeta sequencing showed higher T cell infiltration in tumors than uninvolved lung.

This TCR was recovered from a human donor with non-small cell lung cancer. J is TRBJ2-7 and V is TRBV5-5; 8 nucleotides match TRBD1. What was sequenced was lung tumor tissue. The CDR3 DNA reads as TGTGCCAGCAGCTGGGACAGGAACACCTACGAGCAGTACTTC. Translated, it gives CASSWDRNTYEQYF.